These 2 T cell receptor beta chains were all obtained from the same sample, sequenced in a study of identical twins. TCRdb passed the 5' RACE reads through MiXCR, listing each CDR3 protein once. Seen here are some 590,000 distinct CDR3 sequences, more than 9% observed once, and the top ten hold roughly 3%. This sample was shared with a second study, whose subject was yellow fever vaccine responses in identical twins.

Sequencing input: PBMCs. These receptors were taken from a woman aged 18-35 years in good health.

Regarding this clonotype: The junction and the germline gene differ at one end; a read error may be behind it. The chain combines TRBV5-1 with TRBJ2-3; 9 positions agree with TRBD2. Germline CDR1 reads SGHRS; CDR2 reads YFSETQ. The CDR3 loop spans 14 amino acids. The CDR3 sequence is CASSFGTSKDTQYF. In nucleotides, the CDR3 is TGCGCCAGCAGCTTCGGGACTAGCAAAGATACGCAGTATTTT.

This clonotype was detected a few times. CDR3 residues: CSVDIDTYNEQFF. CDR3 nucleotide sequence: TGCAGCGTTGATATAGACACCTACAATGAGCAGTTCTTC. V is TRBV29-1 and J is TRBJ2-1; D remains unclear. CDR3 length: 13 amino acids. V lost 3 bases and J 2 bases, leaving 8 bases between the germline ends. Germline V CDR1 and CDR2: SQVTM, ANQGSEA.